The clone carrying this TCR beta chain was recorded many times. These data belong to a study of T-cell reconstitution after alpha-beta-depleted transplantation in children. Preparation of the TCRbeta library was carried out with unique molecular identifiers. From the PCR reads, TCRdb called clonotypes with MiXCR, one entry per CDR3 protein. The sample includes about 110,000 distinct CDR3 sequences, almost 6.5% of them seen just once. Germline-derived CDR1 and CDR2 are MNHEY and SVGAGI. The V end lost 0 bases, the J end lost 2 bases, and 11 bases lay between the germline ends. This CDR3 is 16 amino acids long.

The V gene is TRBV6-5, the J gene TRBJ2-4, with D possibly being TRBD1 (5 bases). This sequence was found in a male patient aged 2-15 years who had a stem cell transplant for acute lymphoblastic leukemia, so the T cells may come from the graft donor. Sequenced material: PBMCs, mostly from graft donor cells, taken 360 days after TCRalphabeta/CD19-depleted stem cell transplant. CDR3: CASSYSGRESKNIQYF. CDR3 DNA: TGTGCCAGCAGTTACTCGGGCAGGGAATCCAAAAACATTCAGTACTTC.